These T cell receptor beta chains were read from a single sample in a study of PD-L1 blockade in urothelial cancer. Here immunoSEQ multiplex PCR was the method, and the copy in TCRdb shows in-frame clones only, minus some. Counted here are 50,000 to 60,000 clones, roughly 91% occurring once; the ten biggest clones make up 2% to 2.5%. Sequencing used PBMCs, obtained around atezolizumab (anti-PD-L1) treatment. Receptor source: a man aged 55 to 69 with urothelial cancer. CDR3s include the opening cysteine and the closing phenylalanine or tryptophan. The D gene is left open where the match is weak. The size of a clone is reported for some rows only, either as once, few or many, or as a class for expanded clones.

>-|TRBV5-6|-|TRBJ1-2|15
TGTGCCAGCAGCTTGGAGGCAGGGGTGAGGTATGGCTACACCTTC
CASSLEAGVRYGYTF
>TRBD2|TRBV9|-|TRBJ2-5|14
TGTGCCAGCAGCGTAACTAGCGGGCGTGAGACCCAGTACTTC
CASSVTSGRETQYF
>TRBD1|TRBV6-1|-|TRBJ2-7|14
TGTGCCAGCAGTGAGGGCCAGGGGGCCCACGAGCAGTACTTC
CASSEGQGAHEQYF
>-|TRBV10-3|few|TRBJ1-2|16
TGTGCCATCAGTGACCAATCGACATCGGGGGACTATGGCTACACCTTC
CAISDQSTSGDYGYTF
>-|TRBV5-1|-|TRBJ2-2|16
TGCGCCAGCAGCTTGTTACGGGAACCTGACGCCGGGGAGCTGTTTTTT
CASSLLREPDAGELFF
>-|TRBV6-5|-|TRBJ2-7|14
TGTGCCAGCACCATTTCGAGTTATGGCTACGAGCAGTACTTC
CASTISSYGYEQYF
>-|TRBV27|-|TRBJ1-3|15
TGTGCCAGCAGTTTGGGTAGCAGCACTGGAAACACCATATATTTT
CASSLGSSTGNTIYF
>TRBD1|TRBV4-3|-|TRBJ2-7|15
TGCGCCAGCAGCCAAGGCCGGGACAGCGCCTACGAGCAGTACTTC
CASSQGRDSAYEQYF
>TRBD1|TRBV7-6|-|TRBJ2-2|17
TGTGCCAGCAGTCTCTCACCGGGACAGGGCCGAACCGGGGAGCTGTTTTTT
CASSLSPGQGRTGELFF
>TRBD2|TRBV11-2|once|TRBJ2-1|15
TGTGCCAGCAGCTTACGGCGGGGAGGGGATAATGAGCAGTTCTTC
CASSLRRGGDNEQFF
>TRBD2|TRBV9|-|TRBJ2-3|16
TGTGCCAGCAGCGTAGCAGAATGGGGCGGGAGAGGTACGCAGTATTTT
CASSVAEWGGRGTQYF
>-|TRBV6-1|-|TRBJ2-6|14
TGTGCCAGCCTTCCTCCTTCTGGGGCCAACGTCCTGACTTTC
CASLPPSGANVLTF
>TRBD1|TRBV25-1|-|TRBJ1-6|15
TGTGCCAGCAGTGAATACGGTGACAGGGCCGGGGCCCTCCACTTT
CASSEYGDRAGALHF
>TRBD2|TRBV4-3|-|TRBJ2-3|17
TGCGCCAGCAGCCAAGATATCCCTAGCGGGGGCACAGATACGCAGTATTTT
CASSQDIPSGGTDTQYF
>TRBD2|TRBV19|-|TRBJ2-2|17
TGTGCCAGTAGTATAGGAACCAGCGGGGGGAACACCGGGGAGCTGTTTTTT
CASSIGTSGGNTGELFF
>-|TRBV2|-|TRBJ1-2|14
TGTGCCAGCAGTGAAGCGCGGGCCCTCTATGGCTACACCTTC
CASSEARALYGYTF
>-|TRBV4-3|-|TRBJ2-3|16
TGCGCCAGCAGCCAAGTCTGGAGGGGAAGAACAGATACGCAGTATTTT
CASSQVWRGRTDTQYF
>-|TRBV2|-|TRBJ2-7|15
TGTGCCAGCAAGGCGGAGGGGGCGAATTTAGTAGGGCAGTACTTC
CASKAEGANLVGQYF
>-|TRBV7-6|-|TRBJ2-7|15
TGTGCCAGCAGCTTACTCAGGGGAACGTTGGACGAGCAGTACTTC
CASSLLRGTLDEQYF
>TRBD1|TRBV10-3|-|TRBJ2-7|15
TGTGCCATCAGTGGCCGGGACAGGGGCTCCTACGAGCAGTACTTC
CAISGRDRGSYEQYF
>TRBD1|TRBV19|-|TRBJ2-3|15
TGTGCCAGTAGTATGGGACAGCTTAGCACAGATACGCAGTATTTT
CASSMGQLSTDTQYF
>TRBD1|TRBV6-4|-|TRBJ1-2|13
TGTGCCAGCAGCGCAGACAGGGAGTCGGGCTACACCTTC
CASSADRESGYTF
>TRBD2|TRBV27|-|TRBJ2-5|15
TGTGCCAGCAGCATGACTAGCGGGGGCCAAGTTGCCCAGTACTTC
CASSMTSGGQVAQYF
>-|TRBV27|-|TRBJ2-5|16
TGTGCCAGCCGGGAGAGGGGCGGGCTGTACCAAGAGACCCAGTACTTC
CASRERGGLYQETQYF
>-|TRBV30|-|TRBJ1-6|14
TGTGCCTGGACGGCAGGGTTAAACAATTCACCCCTCCACTTT
CAWTAGLNNSPLHF
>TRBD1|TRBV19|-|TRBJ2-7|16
TGTGCCAGTAGTTTGGCCCCGGGACAGGGTAACTACGAGCAGTACTTC
CASSLAPGQGNYEQYF
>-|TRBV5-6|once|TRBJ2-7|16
TGTGCCAGCAGCTTGGCCCAGACAGGCCCGAGCATTGAGCAGTACTTC
CASSLAQTGPSIEQYF
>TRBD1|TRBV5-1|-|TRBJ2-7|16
TGCGCCAGCAGCGCGGCCAGGGACAGGGCCTACTACGAGCAGTACTTC
CASSAARDRAYYEQYF